These 3 T cell receptor beta chains were all obtained from the same sample, sequenced in a study of technical replicates of blood from a few donors. This table comes from immunoSEQ multiplex PCR, and its TCRdb copy is limited to in-frame clones, with some not included. The sample comprises tens of thousands of clones, around 94% of which are singletons, and about 0.27% rests with the top ten. Material for sequencing was T cells isolated from PBMCs. These receptors originate from a human donor in good health.

The rearrangement links TRBV19 to TRBJ2-1, with 8 bases aligning to TRBD2. V trimming: 8 bases; J trimming: 2 bases; junction bases outside the gene matches: 2. Germline CDR1 reads LNHDA; CDR2 reads SQIVND (reference sequence). This CDR3 has 13 amino acids. The CDR3 here is CASREGAYNEQFF. CDR3 DNA sequence: TGTGCCAGTCGGGAGGGCGCCTACAATGAGCAGTTCTTC.

The V call is TRBV28, the J call TRBJ2-5, with 14 bases identical to TRBD2. The CDR3 contains 16 residues. Per germline, CDR1 MDHEN and CDR2 SYDVKM. The ends lost 6 bases at V and 3 bases at J; junction bases unmatched: 6. The DNA for the CDR3 is TGTGCCAGCAGCACCGGGACTAGCGGGAGTAAAGAGACCCAGTACTTC. Amino acid sequence: CASSTGTSGSKETQYF.

The chain combines TRBV9 with TRBJ2-2, with 8 bases matching TRBD2. Germline values: CDR1 SGDLS, CDR2 YYNGEE. J was trimmed by 7 bases and V by 6 bases; bases with no gene match: 5. CDR3 length: 13 amino acids. The CDR3 reads CASNSGLGGELFF. The CDR3 DNA reads TGTGCCAGCAATTCGGGACTAGGCGGGGAGCTGTTTTTT.